The 21 T cell receptor beta chains below come from one sample, sequenced in a study of blood T cell repertoires in COVID-19. Sequenced by immunoSEQ multiplex PCR; TCRdb stores in-frame clones only, minus some. This sample has about 97,000 clones; about 90% occur once, and the top ten carry about 1.9%. The sample was peripheral blood. These receptors originate from a man aged 50 or older with COVID-19, enrolled during active disease.

The V and J genes are TRBV20-1 and TRBJ2-2, with D possibly TRBD2 on 5 matching bases. V lost 3 bases and J lost 2, with 10 bases in between. The CDR3 has 14 residues. Germline lookup yields CDR1 DFQATT and CDR2 SNEGSKA (reference sequence). The CDR3 DNA reads TGCAGTGCTAGTATCGGGGTAAACACCGGGGAGCTGTTTTTT. Translation: CSASIGVNTGELFF.

This chain connects TRBV21-1 to TRBJ1-4. TRBV21-1 is tagged as a pseudogene. The CDR3 is 14 residues long. CDR3 nucleotide sequence: TGTGCCAGCACCAAAAAGAGGTATAATGAAAAACTGTTTTTT. It codes for CASTKKRYNEKLFF.

This chain joins TRBV7-2 and TRBJ1-1; perhaps TRBD1 as D (5 bases). V was cut by 5 bases and J by 1 base, with 11 bases left in between. Germline values: CDR1 SGHTA, CDR2 FQGNSA. This CDR3 has 14 residues. The CDR3 DNA reads as TGTGCCAGCAGCCGGGGGGTCTCGAACACTGAAGCTTTCTTT. Translation gives CASSRGVSNTEAFF.

The chain combines TRBV30 with TRBJ1-2; 9 bases align to TRBD1. Per germline, CDR1 GTSNPN and CDR2 SVGIG (reference sequence). J gave up 3 bases and V 1 base, and 3 bases lay outside the gene matches. CDR3 length equals 14 residues. The chain's CDR3 is CAWSGRTGDYGYTF. For the CDR3, the DNA is TGTGCCTGGAGTGGGAGGACAGGGGACTATGGCTACACCTTC.

The chain employs TRBV27 and TRBJ1-6, with D perhaps matching TRBD1 (6 bases). The CDR3 runs 18 residues. Looked up from germline, CDR1 is MNHEY and CDR2 is SMNVEV (reference sequence). Between the trimmed V and J ends, which lost 6 bases and 0 bases, there was a span of 18 bases. The CDR3 nucleotides are TGTGCCAGCAGCCTTCGGTCCTCCAGGGGCTCCTATAATTCACCCCTCCACTTT. Encoded protein: CASSLRSSRGSYNSPLHF.

The rearrangement links TRBV28 to TRBJ2-3, with D possibly being TRBD2 (5 bases). The V end was cut by 7 bases, the J end by 6 bases, with 14 bases between. CDR3 length equals 13 residues. Germline V gene lookup returns CDR1 MDHEN and CDR2 SYDVKM. This CDR3 is CASKTSFSDTQYF. The CDR3 DNA is TGTGCCAGCAAAACTAGTTTCAGCGATACGCAGTATTTT.

This clone appeared a single time. The genes are TRBV7-9 and TRBJ2-7; D is ambiguous. The V and J ends lost 4 bases and 3 bases respectively, with 10 bases between them. There are 13 residues in the CDR3. CDR1 SEHNR and CDR2 FQNEAQ come from the germline V gene (reference sequence). CDR3 sequence: CASSSDMHYEQYF. The DNA for the CDR3 is TGTGCCAGCAGCTCAGACATGCACTACGAGCAGTACTTC.

The V gene is TRBV27, the J gene TRBJ2-3; D possibly corresponds to TRBD2 (5 bases). From germline, CDR1 is MNHEY and CDR2 SMNVEV (reference sequence). This CDR3 comprises 14 residues. V was clipped by 4 bases and J by 6 bases, with 14 bases between them. The CDR3 spells CASSSRPRRDTQYF. CDR3 coding DNA: TGTGCCAGCAGTTCTCGGCCAAGGAGGGATACGCAGTATTTT.

The chain couples TRBV7-2 to TRBJ2-7; possibly TRBD1 for D (6 bases). There are 17 residues in the CDR3. Germline-derived CDR1 and CDR2 are SGHTA and FQGNSA. The V and J ends lost 5 bases and 0 bases respectively, with 20 bases between them. The CDR3 loop reads CASSRLLDRIFSYEQYF. CDR3 DNA: TGTGCCAGCAGCCGGCTCCTTGACAGGATATTCTCCTACGAGCAGTACTTC.

This chain joins TRBV4-1 and TRBJ1-3, with 9 bases that match TRBD1. CDR3 length: 16 amino acids. Germline V lookup: CDR1 MGHRA, CDR2 YSYEKL. Unmatched junction bases numbered 7, after V lost 0 bases and J lost 7 bases. Here the CDR3 reads CASSQEDRGVGNTIYF. The DNA for the CDR3 is TGCGCCAGCAGCCAAGAGGACAGGGGAGTAGGGAACACCATATATTTT.

Here the CDR3 reads CASSPRESPNEKLFF. CDR3 nucleotides: TGTGCCAGCTCCCCTAGGGAGTCTCCTAATGAAAAACTGTTTTTT. The chain couples TRBV18 to TRBJ1-4; D gene unclear. The V end was cut by 6 bases, the J end by 3 bases, with 14 bases between. The germline CDR1 and CDR2 sequences are KGHSH and LQKENI. The CDR3 sequence is 15 residues long. The full variable domain, rest sourced from reference TRBV18 and TRBJ1-4, is NAGVMQNPRHLVRRRGQEARLRCSPMKGHSHVYWYRQLPEEGLKFMVYLQKENIIDESGMPKERFSAEFPKEGPSILRIQQVVRGDSAAYFCASSPRESPNEKLFFGSGTQLSVL.

CDR3 nucleotide sequence: TGTGCCAGTAGAACCGGGACAGGGGGCTGGCAGCCCCAGCATTTT. Translating gives CASRTGTGGWQPQHF. The chain links TRBV19 to TRBJ1-5, with TRBD1 matching 12 bases. V was pared by 6 bases and J by 7 bases, with 7 bases of the junction left unmatched. Germline V CDR1 and CDR2: LNHDA, SQIVND (reference sequence). The CDR3 covers 15 residues.

This chain links TRBV27 with TRBJ1-1; D uncertain. Between the trimmed V and J ends, which lost 5 bases and 0 bases, there was a span of 22 bases. The length of the CDR3 is 18 residues. Per the germline V gene, CDR1 is MNHEY and CDR2 is SMNVEV (reference sequence). The chain's CDR3 is CASSVTRGSLILNTEAFF. CDR3 bases: TGTGCCAGCAGTGTAACACGAGGTTCCTTAATATTGAACACTGAAGCTTTCTTT.

The chain is built from TRBV7-2 and TRBJ2-7; D not certain. CDR3 size: 13 residues. The V end lost 1 base, the J end lost 4 bases, and 8 bases lay between the germline ends. Per the germline V gene, CDR1 is SGHTA and CDR2 is FQGNSA. CDR3 DNA sequence: TGTGCCAGCAGCTTAGGTCCACGGTACGAGCAGTACTTC. It specifies CASSLGPRYEQYF.

The CDR3 reads CASSPGQGPEQYF. The CDR3 DNA reads as TGCGCCAGCAGCCCAGGACAGGGCCCCGAGCAGTACTTC. The chain links TRBV5-1 to TRBJ2-7; TRBD1 matches 8 bases. V lost 4 bases and J lost 6; bases outside the gene matches: 6. CDR1 is SGHRS, CDR2 YFSETQ, per germline. The CDR3 spans 13 residues.

The chain links TRBV28 to TRBJ1-1, with D uncertain. This CDR3 contains 11 residues. The V gene lost 10 bases and the J gene lost 8 bases, with 14 bases spanning the gap. Germline lookup yields CDR1 MDHEN and CDR2 SYDVKM. The CDR3: CATLLEFEAFF. CDR3 bases: TGTGCCACCCTCTTGGAGTTCGAAGCTTTCTTT. Filled out from reference TRBV28 and TRBJ1-1, the complete variable domain reads DVKVTQSSRYLVKRTGEKVFLECVQDMDHENMFWYRQDPGLGLRLIYFSYDVKMKEKGDIPEGYSVSREKKERFSLILESASTNQTSMYLCATLLEFEAFFGQGTRLTVV.

The chain employs TRBV29-1 and TRBJ1-1; no clear D gene. CDR1 and CDR2 from the germline V gene are SQVTM and ANQGSEA. The CDR3 spans 12 residues. Deletions cut 4 bases from V and 6 bases from J, with 12 bases between. CDR3 DNA: TGCAGCGTTGTTTCCCCCAGATCTGAAGCTTTCTTT. Amino acids: CSVVSPRSEAFF.

The chain couples TRBV3-1 (or the pseudogene TRBV3-2) to TRBJ1-6, with TRBD1 identical over 9 bases. CDR1 LGHDT and CDR2 YNNKEL come from the germline V gene (reference sequence). The CDR3 extends over 15 amino acids. The V segment lost 1 base and the J segment 10 bases; nucleotides outside the gene matches: 5. DNA of the CDR3: TGTGCCAGCAGCCAAGCGACAGGGGGTCGCTCACCCCTCCACTTT. Encoded protein: CASSQATGGRSPLHF.

This chain links TRBV5-1 with TRBJ2-7, with 8 bases lining up with TRBD1. Unmatched junction bases numbered 5, after V lost 1 base and J lost 5 bases. Per the germline V gene, CDR1 is SGHRS and CDR2 is YFSETQ. The CDR3 extends over 14 amino acids. CDR3 sequence: CASSLLQGVDEQYF. CDR3 nucleotides: TGCGCCAGCAGCTTGCTACAGGGGGTCGACGAGCAGTACTTC.

The rearrangement uses TRBV4-1 and TRBJ1-6; tentatively, D is TRBD1 (6 bases). Trimming cost V 4 bases and J 7 bases, with 11 bases left between them. CDR3 length: 14 residues. From germline, CDR1 is MGHRA and CDR2 YSYEKL. The CDR3 is CASSLQGDNSPLHF. The CDR3 coding sequence is TGCGCCAGCAGCCTACAGGGCGACAATTCACCCCTCCACTTT.

The gene calls are TRBV9 and TRBJ2-1, with D uncertain. The CDR3 contains 11 residues. The V end lost 3 bases, the J end lost 8 bases, and 6 bases lay between the germline ends. Germline CDR1 reads SGDLS; CDR2 reads YYNGEE. CDR3 in DNA: TGTGCCAGCAGCGGGAGCTATGAGCAGTTCTTC. This translates into CASSGSYEQFF.